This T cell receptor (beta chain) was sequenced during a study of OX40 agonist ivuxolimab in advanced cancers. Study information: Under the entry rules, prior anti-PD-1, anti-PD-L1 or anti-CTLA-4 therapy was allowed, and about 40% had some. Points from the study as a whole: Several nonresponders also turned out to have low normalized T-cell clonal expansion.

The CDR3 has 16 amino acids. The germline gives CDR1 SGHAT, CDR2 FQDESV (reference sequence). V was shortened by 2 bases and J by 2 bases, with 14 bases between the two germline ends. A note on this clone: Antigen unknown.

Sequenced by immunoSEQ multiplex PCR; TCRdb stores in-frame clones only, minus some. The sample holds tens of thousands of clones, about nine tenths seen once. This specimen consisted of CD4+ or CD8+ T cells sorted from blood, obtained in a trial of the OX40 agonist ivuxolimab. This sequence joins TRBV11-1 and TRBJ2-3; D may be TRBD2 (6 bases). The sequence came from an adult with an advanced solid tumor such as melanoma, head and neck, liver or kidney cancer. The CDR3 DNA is TGTGCCAGCAGCTTATCACCAGCGGGCAACACAGATACGCAGTATTTT. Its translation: CASSLSPAGNTDTQYF.